The sequence of this T cell receptor (beta chain) was determined in a study of regulatory T cells in long-lasting Graves disease. Study results and limitations: Segments TRBV28, TRBJ1-2 and TRBJ2-5 showed preferential usage in persistent disease. Persistent patients shared 2,500 to 3,000 public clonotypes among themselves. Newly diagnosed patients shared fewer, at about a thousand.

CDR1 is MDHEN and CDR2 is SYDVKM in the germline V gene. There are 14 residues in the CDR3. V lost 6 bases to trimming and J lost 3 bases, with 12 bases between them. HTBI primers from iRepertoire and Arm-PCR of CDR3 regions yielded the TCR beta libraries. TCRdb reprocessed the multiplex PCR reads with MiXCR, giving one entry per CDR3 protein. The sample lists some 370,000 distinct CDR3 sequences; 20% to 25% were seen once. Time point in this sample: persistent/refractory GD, antithyroid drugs over 5 years with positive TRAb. PBMC-extracted RNA yielded the TCR library. EDTA tubes held Nine milliliters of peripheral blood from each patient. This clonotype was recorded many times. No antigen is known for it.

This sequence was found in a middle-aged woman with Graves disease. The input for sequencing was peripheral blood mononuclear cells (PBMCs), taken when the disease was refractory, from a patient treated with antithyroid drugs. V usage is TRBV28 and J usage is TRBJ1-5, with D possibly being TRBD1 (6 bases). DNA of the CDR3: TGTGCCAGCAGCAGACAGGTAAACAATCAGCCCCAGCATTTT. Amino acids: CASSRQVNNQPQHF. The full variable domain, with the rest looked up from reference TRBV28 and TRBJ1-5, is DVKVTQSSRYLVKRTGEKVFLECVQDMDHENMFWYRQDPGLGLRLIYFSYDVKMKEKGDIPEGYSVSREKKERFSLILESASTNQTSMYLCASSRQVNNQPQHFGDGTRLSIL.